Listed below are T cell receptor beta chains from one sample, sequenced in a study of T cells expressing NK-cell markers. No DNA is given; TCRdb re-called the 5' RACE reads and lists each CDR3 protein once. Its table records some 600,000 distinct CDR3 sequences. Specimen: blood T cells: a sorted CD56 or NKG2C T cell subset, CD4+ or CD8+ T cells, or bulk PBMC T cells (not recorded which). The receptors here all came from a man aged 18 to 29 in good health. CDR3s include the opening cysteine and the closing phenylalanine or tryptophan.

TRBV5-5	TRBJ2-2	CASSLVRVRNTGELFF
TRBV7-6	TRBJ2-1	CASSLVHALGTSAYNEQFF
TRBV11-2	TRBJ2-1	CASTPGPAGDGNEQFF
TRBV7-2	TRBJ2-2	CASSLVRAGNTGELFF
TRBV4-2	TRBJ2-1	CASSQTRAGPAGNEQFF
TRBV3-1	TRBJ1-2	CASSQGVDREHGYTF
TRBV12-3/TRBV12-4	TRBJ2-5	CASSLQTPGETQYF
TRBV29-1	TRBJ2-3	CSGTGGSTYTDTQYF
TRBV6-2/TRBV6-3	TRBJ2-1	CASSYSGVANEQFF
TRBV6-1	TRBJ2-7	CASSTPSGVSYEQYF
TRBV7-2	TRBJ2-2	CASSPAWGELFF
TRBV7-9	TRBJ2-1	CASSSLGTGDAYNEQFF
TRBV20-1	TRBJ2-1	CSAPGQRPIRGQFF
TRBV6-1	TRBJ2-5	CASRDRVTSSRETQYF
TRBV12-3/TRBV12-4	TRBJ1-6	CASRRAPYNSPLHF
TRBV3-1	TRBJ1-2	CASSQVRTGGGYTF
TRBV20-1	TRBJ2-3	CSAGDSSTDTQYF
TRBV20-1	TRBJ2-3	CSALDRGGDTQYF
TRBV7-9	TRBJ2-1	CASSPRDYPNEQFF
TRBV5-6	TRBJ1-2	CASSWDRGNGYTF
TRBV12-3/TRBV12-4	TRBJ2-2	CASSLLTNTGELFF
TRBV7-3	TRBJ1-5	CASSLYSAKPNQPQHF
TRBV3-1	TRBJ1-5	CASSRDRLGPQHF
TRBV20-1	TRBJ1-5	CSARVDSNQPQHF
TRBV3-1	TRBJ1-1	CATRTGAYTEAFF
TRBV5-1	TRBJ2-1	CASSSIADLPGNEQFF
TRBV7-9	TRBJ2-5	CASEAALGRQETQYF
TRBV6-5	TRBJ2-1	CATRGQGEGGSSYNEQFF